This section outlines one TCR beta chain sequence together with its context. No antigen is known for it. The CDR3 is made up of 16 amino acids. Germline lookup yields CDR1 SGHRS and CDR2 YFSETQ. Trimming took 9 bases from V and 5 from J; bases not matched to a gene: 13. The data derive from a study of cytomegalovirus exposure and HLA in healthy donors. General study points: Among the CMV-associated chains, a few were confirmed in vitro as specific for CMV antigens. In a later analysis, a missense DCLRE1C variant was linked to TCR beta V- and J-gene trimming.

PCR amplification relied on 60 Vbeta primers (plus 13 Jbeta primers). Produced via immunoSEQ multiplex PCR; TCRdb's table is partial and in-frame only. The sample consists of about 100,000 clones, over 70% of them appearing once. This TCR was recovered from a man in his fifties or sixties in good health and CMV-seronegative. The V gene is TRBV5-1, the J gene TRBJ1-6; 8 nucleotides match TRBD1. Specimen: PBMCs. In nucleotides, the CDR3 is TGCGCCACCTCCCGGACAGGGAAAGTTGATAATTCACCCCTCCACTTT. This sequence encodes CATSRTGKVDNSPLHF. The entire variable domain, with the rest obtained from reference TRBV5-1 and TRBJ1-6, is as follows: KAGVTQTPRYLIKTRGQQVTLSCSPISGHRSVSWYQQTPGQGLQFLFEYFSETQRNKGNFPGRFSGRQFSNSRSEMNVSTLELGDSALYLCATSRTGKVDNSPLHFGNGTRLTVT.